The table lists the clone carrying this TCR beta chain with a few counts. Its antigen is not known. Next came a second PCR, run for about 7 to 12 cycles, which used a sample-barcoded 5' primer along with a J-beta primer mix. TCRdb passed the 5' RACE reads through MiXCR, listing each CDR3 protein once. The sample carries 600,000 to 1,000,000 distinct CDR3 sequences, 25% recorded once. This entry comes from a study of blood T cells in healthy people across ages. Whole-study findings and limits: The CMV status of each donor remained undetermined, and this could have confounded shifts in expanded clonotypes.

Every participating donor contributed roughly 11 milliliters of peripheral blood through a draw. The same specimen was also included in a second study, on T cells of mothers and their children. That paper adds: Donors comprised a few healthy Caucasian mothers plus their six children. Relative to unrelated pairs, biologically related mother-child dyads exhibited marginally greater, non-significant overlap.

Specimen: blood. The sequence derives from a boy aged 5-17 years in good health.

The CDR3: CASSTDASSGNTIYF. CDR3 in DNA: TGTGCCAGCAGCACGGACGCCAGCTCTGGAAACACCATATATTTT. V gene TRBV7-2 combines with J gene TRBJ1-3; D call uncertain. The CDR3 contains 15 residues. Germline V gene data show CDR1 as SGHTA and CDR2 as FQGNSA. Between the trimmed V and J ends, which lost 5 bases and 0 bases, there was a span of 11 bases.